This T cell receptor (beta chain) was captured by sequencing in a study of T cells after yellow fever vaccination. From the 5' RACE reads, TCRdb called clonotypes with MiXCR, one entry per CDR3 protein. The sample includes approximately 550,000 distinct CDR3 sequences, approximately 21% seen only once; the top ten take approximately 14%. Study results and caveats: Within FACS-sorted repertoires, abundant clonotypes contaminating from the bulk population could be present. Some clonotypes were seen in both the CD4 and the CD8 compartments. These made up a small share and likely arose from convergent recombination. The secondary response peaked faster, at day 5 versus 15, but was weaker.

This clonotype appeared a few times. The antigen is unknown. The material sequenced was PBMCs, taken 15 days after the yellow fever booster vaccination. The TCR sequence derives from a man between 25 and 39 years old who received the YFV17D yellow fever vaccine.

CDR3 in amino acids: CASGLVPDSNQPQHF. The CDR3 DNA reads as TGTGCTAGTGGTTTGGTACCCGATAGCAATCAGCCCCAGCATTTT. This sequence joins TRBV12-5 and TRBJ1-5; D unresolved. The CDR3 has 15 amino acids. Trimming took off 0 bases at V and 0 bases at J, with 6 bases between the two ends. CDR1 and CDR2 from the germline V gene are LGHNT and FRNRAP.